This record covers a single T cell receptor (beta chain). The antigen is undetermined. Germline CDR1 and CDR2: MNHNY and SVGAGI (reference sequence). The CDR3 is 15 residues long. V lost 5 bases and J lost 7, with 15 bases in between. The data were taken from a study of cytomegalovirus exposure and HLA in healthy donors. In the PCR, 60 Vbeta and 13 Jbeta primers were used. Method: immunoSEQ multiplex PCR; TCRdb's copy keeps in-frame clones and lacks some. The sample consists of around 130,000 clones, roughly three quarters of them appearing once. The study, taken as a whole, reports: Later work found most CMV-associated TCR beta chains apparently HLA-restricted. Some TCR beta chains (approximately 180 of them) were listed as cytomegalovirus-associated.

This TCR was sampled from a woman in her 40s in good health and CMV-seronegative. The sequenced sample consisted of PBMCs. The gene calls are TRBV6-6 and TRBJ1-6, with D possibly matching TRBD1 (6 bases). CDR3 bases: TGTGCCAGCAGTCCACAGGGTGAGGGGAATTCACCCCTCCACTTT. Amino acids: CASSPQGEGNSPLHF.